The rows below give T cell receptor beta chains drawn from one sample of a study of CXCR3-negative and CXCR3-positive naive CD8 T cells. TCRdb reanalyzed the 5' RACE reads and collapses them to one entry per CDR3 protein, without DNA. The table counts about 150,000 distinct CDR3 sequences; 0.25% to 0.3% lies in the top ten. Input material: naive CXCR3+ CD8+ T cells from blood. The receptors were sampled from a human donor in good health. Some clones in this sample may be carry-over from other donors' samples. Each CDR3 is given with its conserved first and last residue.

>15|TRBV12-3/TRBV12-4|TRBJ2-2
CASSLRGLHTGELFF
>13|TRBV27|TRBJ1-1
CASSLGVGVEAFF
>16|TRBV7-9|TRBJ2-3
CASSSFEGLSTDTQYF
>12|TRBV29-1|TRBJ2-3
CSARESGATQYF
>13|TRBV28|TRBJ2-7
CASSLVDSYEQYF
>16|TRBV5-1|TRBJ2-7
CASSLGGQDNSYEQYF
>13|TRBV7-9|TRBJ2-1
CASSLGLEDEQFF
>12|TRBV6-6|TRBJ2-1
CASRATDNEQFF
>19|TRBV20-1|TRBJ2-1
CSARLREAGGPRIYNEQFF
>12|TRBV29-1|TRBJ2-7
CSVLDRVGEQYF
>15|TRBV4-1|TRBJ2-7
CASSQDLGLAGEQYF
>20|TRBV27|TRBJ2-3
CASSLYGGGAPKTKTDTQYF
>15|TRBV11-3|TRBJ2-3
CASSPTAGVTDTQYF
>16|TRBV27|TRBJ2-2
CASSLNSGLAGGELFF
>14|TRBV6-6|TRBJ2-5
CASTRTDSQETQYF
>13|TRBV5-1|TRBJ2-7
CASSLGQANEQYF
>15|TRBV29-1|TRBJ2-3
CSVDNLGGSTDTQYF
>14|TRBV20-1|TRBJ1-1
CSAREGGVNTEAFF
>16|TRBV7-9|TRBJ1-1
CASSYPTGAQNTEAFF
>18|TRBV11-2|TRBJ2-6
CASSPGRTTLGGANVLTF
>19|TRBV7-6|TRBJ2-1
CASSLAAGLAGIIYNEQFF
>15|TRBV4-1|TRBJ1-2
CASSPGTLVLYGYTF
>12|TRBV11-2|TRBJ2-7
CASSPGRYEQYF
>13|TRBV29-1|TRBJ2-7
CSVGVGFEYEQYF
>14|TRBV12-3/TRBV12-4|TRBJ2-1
CASSLAGPDREQFF
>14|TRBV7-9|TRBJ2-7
CASSFTDLSYEQYF
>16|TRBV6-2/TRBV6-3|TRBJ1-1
CASSHWFEDGNTEAFF
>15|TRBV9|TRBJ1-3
CASSVDGRGGNTIYF
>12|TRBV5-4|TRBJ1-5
CASSLTNQPQHF
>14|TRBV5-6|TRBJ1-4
CASSLAIEERKLFF
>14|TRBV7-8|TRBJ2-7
CASSSSGTGYEQYF
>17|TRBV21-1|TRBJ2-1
CASSTPSTGGKYNEQFF
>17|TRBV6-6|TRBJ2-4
CASSYSLEGFGKNIQYF
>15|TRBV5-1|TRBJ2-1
CASSPQGPSYNEQFF
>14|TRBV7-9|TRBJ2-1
CSSNLQGAYNEQFF
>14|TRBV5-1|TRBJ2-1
CASSLAGGQNEQFF
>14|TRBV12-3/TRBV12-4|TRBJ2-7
CASSLLGLATEQYF
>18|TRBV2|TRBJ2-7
CASSGGSGRAGANYEQYF
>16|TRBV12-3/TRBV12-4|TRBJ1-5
CASSGIGTENGQPQHF
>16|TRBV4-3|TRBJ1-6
CASSQDLSSYNSPLHF
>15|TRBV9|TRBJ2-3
CASSVGTSGTDTQYF
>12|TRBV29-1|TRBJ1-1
CSVIPGDTEAFF
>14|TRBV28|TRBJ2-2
CASRLDRVTGELFF
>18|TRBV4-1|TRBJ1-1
CASSRLAGAGSMNTEAFF
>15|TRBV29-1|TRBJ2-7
CSVESLWGDLYEQYF
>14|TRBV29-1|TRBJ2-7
CSVEARRGFYEQYF
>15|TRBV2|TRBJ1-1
CASSPWTGGNTEAFF
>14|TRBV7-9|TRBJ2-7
CASSHRDGSYEQYF
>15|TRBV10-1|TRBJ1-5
CATHGTGNADQPQHF
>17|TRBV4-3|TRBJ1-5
CASSQDHFGDSNQPQHF
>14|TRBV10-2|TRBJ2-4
CASRTSGRALIQYF
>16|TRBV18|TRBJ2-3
CASSPLDRVQDDTQYF
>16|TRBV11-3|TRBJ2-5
CASSSLGGGDGETQYF
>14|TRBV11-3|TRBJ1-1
CASSLDAENTEAFF
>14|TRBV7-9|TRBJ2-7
CASSYGQGGYEQYF